The following is a T cell receptor (beta chain) sequence with its context. No antigen is known for it. No base quality values were provided; no much bigger clone lies one nucleotide off. Sequencing instrument: Illumina NovaSeq 6000. cDNA libraries for TCRalpha and TCRbeta were prepared by 5'RACE using constant-segment primers, with sample barcodes and unique molecular identifiers added. Trizol reagent was used to extract RNA from every sample. Libraries were amplified in two PCR steps, with a second sample barcode and Illumina TruSeq adapters added in the second step. Libraries were sequenced on an Illumina NovaSeq with 2 x 150 bp paired-end reads. On the authors' methods: Demultiplexing of reads and collapsing into UMI-guided consensus sequences were performed with migec v1.2.7. Using mixcr v2.1.11, UMI consensuses were aligned to TRA and TRB V and J templates and then assembled into clonotypes. A clonotype was counted as expanded or contracted only if both edgeR and NoisET called the change significant, with noise models trained on biological replicates. For edgeR calls, the cutoffs were a false discovery rate-adjusted p below 0.01 and a log2 fold-change threshold of 1. PCA with hierarchical clustering of max-normalized trajectories of the 1000 most abundant clonotypes was used as exploratory dynamics analysis. Separately sequenced CD4+ and CD8+ repertoires were used to assign the CD4 or CD8 phenotype of responding clones. TCRdb's own reprocessing of the public reads used fastp at Q25 and MiXCR and kept productive beta chains. One record per CDR3 amino acid sequence lists the most common genes and DNA. It is TCRdb's table, rather than the study itself, that gives the V and J calls and clone size. The sample data list about 350,000 distinct CDR3 sequences, and under 15% of these were observed just once. Around 21% of the sample belongs to the ten largest clones.

The sample belongs to a study of T-cell memory formation after mild COVID-19 (dated by TCRdb to the early 2020s). The study in broad terms: Most TCR sequence clusters were specific to one of the two donors. In a couple of donors, T-cell clones that expanded and contracted after mild COVID-19 were tracked by sequencing TCRalpha and TCRbeta repertoires over time. The cohort was made up of two young adult volunteers, one female and one male, who were previously healthy.

Findings and caveats that apply to the study as a whole: From day 15 to 85, contracting clones showed balanced CD4/CD8 phenotypes, whereas a second wave of clones that expanded from day 15 to 37 leaned towards CD4+. Contracting CD4+ clones were located mainly in the CM and EM memory subsets, whereas CD8+ clones were found to be enriched in EMRA. Only two mild cases were covered by the study, and larger cohorts that include severe cases with pre-infection samples were considered necessary. Whether the second-wave clones peaking on day 37 were SARS-CoV-2 specific was not confirmed. The detection of some responding clones in pre-infection memory suggests that pre-existing cross-reactive memory T cells joined the SARS-CoV-2 response.

PBMCs were isolated by Ficoll-Paque density gradient centrifugation. This sequence originates from a man younger than 35 who had mild COVID-19 (a few samples of this study predate the infection). The sample titles of this study are shuffled in the database, so cell type and time point are left out; the donor was told from shared clones. The source material was PBMCs or a T cell subset sorted from them (not recorded which).

The CDR3 sequence is CASSYPRWGTDTQYF. The sequenced DNA is TGTGCCAGCAGCTACCCCAGGTGGGGAACAGATACGCAGTATTTT. The rearranged chain carries TRBV12-3 or TRBV12-4 and TRBJ2-3, with the D gene not clear enough to name. From cysteine to phenylalanine, the CDR3 is 15 amino acids long. Only the CDR3 DNA stays, 45 bases, in frame from base 1. The junction carries 16 bases between V and J, which are trimmed by 6 bases and 3 bases respectively.